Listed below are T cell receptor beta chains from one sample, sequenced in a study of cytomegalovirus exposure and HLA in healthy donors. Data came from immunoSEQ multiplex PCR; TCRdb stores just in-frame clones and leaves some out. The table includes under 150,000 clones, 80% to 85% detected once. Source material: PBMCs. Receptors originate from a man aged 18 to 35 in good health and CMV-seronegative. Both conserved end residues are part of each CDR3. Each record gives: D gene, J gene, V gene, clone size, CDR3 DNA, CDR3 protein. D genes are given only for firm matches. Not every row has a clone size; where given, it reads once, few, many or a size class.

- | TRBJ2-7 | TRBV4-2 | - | TGTGCCAGCAGCCTTCAGGACTCCGAGCAGTACTTC | CASSLQDSEQYF
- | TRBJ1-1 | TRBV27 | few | TGTGCCAGCAGTTTATCAATCCGAGGGGGAGCTTTCTTT | CASSLSIRGGAFF
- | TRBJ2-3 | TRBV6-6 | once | TGTGCCAGCGGCGGTATCACAGATACGCAGTATTTT | CASGGITDTQYF
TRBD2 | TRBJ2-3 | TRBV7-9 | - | TGTGCCAGCAGCTATGAACTAGCGGGTACGCAGTATTTT | CASSYELAGTQYF
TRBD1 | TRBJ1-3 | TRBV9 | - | TGTGCCAGCAGCGCAGGTGGGACAGGGAGAAACACCATATATTTT | CASSAGGTGRNTIYF
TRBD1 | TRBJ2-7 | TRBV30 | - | TGTGCCTGGAGCACCGCCCCGGGACAGGGGGCAACGAGCTCCTACGAGCAGTACTTC | CAWSTAPGQGATSSYEQYF
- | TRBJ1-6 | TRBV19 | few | TGTGCCAGTAGTATACAGGGCGAATTTACACCCCTCCACTTT | CASSIQGEFTPLHF
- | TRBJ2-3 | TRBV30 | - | TGTGCCTGGAGGCACAGATACACGCAGTATTTT | CAWRHRYTQYF
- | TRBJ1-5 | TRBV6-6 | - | TGTGCCAGCATACCCGAACAGGTCTCGGGTCAGCCCCAGCATTTT | CASIPEQVSGQPQHF
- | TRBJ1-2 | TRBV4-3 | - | TGCGCCAGCAGCTCACATCCGCCGTCCCCCGAAAATTGTTACACCTTC | CASSSHPPSPENCYTF
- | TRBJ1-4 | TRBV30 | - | TGTGCCTGGAGTATCGGGACTATCTTTAATGAAAAACTGTTTTTT | CAWSIGTIFNEKLFF
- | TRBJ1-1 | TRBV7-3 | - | TGTGCCAGCAGCTTAACGTGGCCCCCAGGAAAGGACACTGAAGCTTTCTTT | CASSLTWPPGKDTEAFF
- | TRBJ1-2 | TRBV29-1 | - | TGCAGCGTCGGAGGCGGGGCGACCACTAGCTACACCTTC | CSVGGGATTSYTF
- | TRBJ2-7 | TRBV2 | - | TGTGCCGGCGCGGACACCCAATACGAGCAGTACTTC | CAGADTQYEQYF
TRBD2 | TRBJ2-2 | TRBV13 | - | TGTGCCAGCAGTTCACCTAGCGGGGGGTATACCGGGGAGCTGTTTTTT | CASSSPSGGYTGELFF
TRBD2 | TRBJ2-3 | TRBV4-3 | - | TGCGCCAGCAGCCAAGTTCTCCAGCGGGGGGGCCATGATACGCAGTATTTT | CASSQVLQRGGHDTQYF